This is a list of T cell receptor beta chains from one sample in a study of blood T cell repertoires in COVID-19. This table comes from immunoSEQ multiplex PCR, and its TCRdb copy is limited to in-frame clones, with some not included. The profile shows roughly 300,000 clones, more than 85% of them singletons. Input material: PBMCs or T cells enriched from blood (not recorded which). Every receptor here comes from a woman in her twenties or thirties who had recovered from COVID-19. CDR3s include the opening cysteine and the closing phenylalanine or tryptophan. D genes are given only for firm matches. Some rows have no size entry. The others give once, few or many, or a class for an expanded clone.

clone size	V gene	D gene	J gene	CDR3 DNA	CDR3 protein
.	TRBV27	.	TRBJ2-6	TGTGCCAGCAGTCGCTCTGGGGCCAACGTCCTGACTTTC	CASSRSGANVLTF
.	TRBV5-4	TRBD2	TRBJ2-7	TGTGCCAGCAGCTTAAAACTAGCGGGGGGGAACCACGAGCAGTACTTC	CASSLKLAGGNHEQYF
.	TRBV2	TRBD2	TRBJ2-3	TGTGCCAGCAGTGCCGGGACTAGCGGCACAGATACGCAGTATTTT	CASSAGTSGTDTQYF
.	TRBV7-3	TRBD2	TRBJ2-1	TGTGCCAGCAGCCCCTCTGGGGGGGGATCCTACAATGAGCAGTTCTTC	CASSPSGGGSYNEQFF
.	TRBV24-1	.	TRBJ2-1	TGTGCCACCAGTGACCTTAGGACCGGCGGGGAGCAGTTCTTC	CATSDLRTGGEQFF
few	TRBV7-9	.	TRBJ1-2	TGTGCCAGCAGCTCTGCAGTCAATAACTATGGCTACACCTTC	CASSSAVNNYGYTF
.	TRBV7-3	TRBD2	TRBJ2-2	TGTGCCAGCAGCCCGGGACTAGCGAGCACCGGGGAGCTGTTTTTT	CASSPGLASTGELFF
.	TRBV7-9	.	TRBJ1-4	TGTGCCAGCAGCTTAGGTAGCTTAACTCGGGAAAAACTGTTTTTT	CASSLGSLTREKLFF
.	TRBV27	TRBD1	TRBJ1-6	TGTGCCAGCAGGGGCATTACAGGGGATAATTCACCCCTCCACTTT	CASRGITGDNSPLHF
.	TRBV5-1	TRBD2	TRBJ2-1	TGCGCCAGCAGCTTGGAGCGGGGCCTGGAATCGGATGAGCAGTTCTTC	CASSLERGLESDEQFF
.	TRBV29-1	.	TRBJ1-1	TGCAGCGTCGAGGGCCGCCTGAACACTGAAGCTTTCTTT	CSVEGRLNTEAFF
few	TRBV15	.	TRBJ1-4	TGTGCCACCAGCAACAGGGAGACTCAAAATGAAAAACTGTTTTTT	CATSNRETQNEKLFF
.	TRBV28	TRBD1	TRBJ2-7	TGTGCCAGTAAAGGACAGGGGTGGTACGAGCAGTACTTC	CASKGQGWYEQYF
.	TRBV28	.	TRBJ1-4	TGTGCCAGCACCGGTCAGTGGGCAGGGCGAGATGAAAAACTGTTTTTT	CASTGQWAGRDEKLFF
.	TRBV7-9	TRBD1	TRBJ2-5	TGTGCCAGCAGCTCGCGGACAGGGATCGAGACCCAGTACTTC	CASSSRTGIETQYF
few	TRBV6-2/TRBV6-3	TRBD1	TRBJ1-5	TGTGCCAGCAGTCTAGAGACAGGGGGAAGCAATCAGCCCCAGCATTTT	CASSLETGGSNQPQHF
few	TRBV6-5	TRBD2	TRBJ2-7	TGTGCCAGCAGTTTTCGCGGGAGGGCGGGCGAGCAGTACTTC	CASSFRGRAGEQYF
.	TRBV4-1	TRBD1	TRBJ2-2	TGCGCCAGCAGCCAGGGATATCCGACAGGGGGGAGCAACACCGGGGAGCTGTTTTTT	CASSQGYPTGGSNTGELFF
.	TRBV28	.	TRBJ1-1	TGTGCCAGCAGCACAAGCTCAGGGGTGGGGAACACTGAAGCTTTCTTT	CASSTSSGVGNTEAFF
once	TRBV9	.	TRBJ2-3	TGTGCCAGCAGCGAAGACTCCCAAGATACGCAGTATTTT	CASSEDSQDTQYF
.	TRBV11-2	.	TRBJ2-1	TGTGCCAGCAGCCGAGACTTGTTGAATGAGCAGTTCTTC	CASSRDLLNEQFF
.	TRBV7-7	TRBD2	TRBJ2-1	TGTGCTAGCAGCCCACGACTAGCAGACTACAATGAGCAGTTCTTC	CASSPRLADYNEQFF
few	TRBV28	TRBD1	TRBJ1-1	TGTGCCAGCATAAAGGGGACAGCGAACACTGAAGCTTTCTTT	CASIKGTANTEAFF
.	TRBV3-1/TRBV3-2	.	TRBJ1-1	TGTGCCAGCAGCCAAGTGCGACTGGGGCGTCGGACTGAAGCTTTCTTT	CASSQVRLGRRTEAFF
.	TRBV11-2	TRBD2	TRBJ2-7	TGTGCCAGCAGCGTAGCGGGAGTATACTACGAGCAGTACTTC	CASSVAGVYYEQYF
.	TRBV29-1	TRBD2	TRBJ2-5	TGCAGCGTTGACACTAGCGGGCAAGAGACCCAGTACTTC	CSVDTSGQETQYF
.	TRBV15	.	TRBJ2-3	TGTGCCACCAGCAGAGATACCCTCCAAGCCCCAGGTCACACAGATACGCAGTATTTT	CATSRDTLQAPGHTDTQYF
.	TRBV28	.	TRBJ1-6	TGTGCCAGCAATGGAGGCAATTCACCCCTCCACTTT	CASNGGNSPLHF
.	TRBV9	TRBD1	TRBJ2-7	TGTGCCAGCAGCGTGGGAACCGGGACAGGGGGCCCCTACGAGCAGTACTTC	CASSVGTGTGGPYEQYF
.	TRBV15	.	TRBJ1-5	TGTGCCACCAGCCGCGGTCGTAGCAATCAGCCCCAGCATTTT	CATSRGRSNQPQHF
.	TRBV11-3	.	TRBJ1-1	TGTGCCAGCAGCTTAACAGGGAACACTGAAGCTTTCTTT	CASSLTGNTEAFF
.	TRBV7-9	TRBD1	TRBJ1-1	TGTGCCAGCAGCTTAATCTCCTCCGGGACAGGGGACACTGAAGCTTTCTTT	CASSLISSGTGDTEAFF
.	TRBV7-2	.	TRBJ1-2	TGTGCCAGCAGCCCCGGACTCAATGGCTACACCTTC	CASSPGLNGYTF
.	TRBV6-6	TRBD1	TRBJ1-4	TGTGCCAGCAGACTAGGGACAGACTGGAATGAAAAACTGTTTTTT	CASRLGTDWNEKLFF
.	TRBV7-2	.	TRBJ1-2	TGTGCCAGCAGCCCATTGACAGTTAACTATGGCTACACCTTC	CASSPLTVNYGYTF
.	TRBV14	.	TRBJ2-3	TGTGCCAGCAGCCAAGTCATCTCCGAGGGAGATACGCAGTATTTT	CASSQVISEGDTQYF
.	TRBV4-3	.	TRBJ2-1	TGCGCCAGCAGCCAAGTAGGGGGTAATGAGCAGTTCTTC	CASSQVGGNEQFF
few	TRBV30	.	TRBJ1-4	TGTGCCTGGGCCGAGGGCCCACGGAGTGAAAAACTGTTTTTT	CAWAEGPRSEKLFF
.	TRBV3-1/TRBV3-2	.	TRBJ1-4	TGTGCCAGCACCGGGGGGGCCGTTCGAGAACTGTTTTTT	CASTGGAVRELFF
.	TRBV9	.	TRBJ2-2	TGTGCCAGCAGCGACCAGACAGGACTCACCGGGGAGCTGTTTTTT	CASSDQTGLTGELFF
.	TRBV7-2	TRBD1	TRBJ2-5	TGTGCCAGCAGCCGGGACAGGTCGGAGACCCAGTACTTC	CASSRDRSETQYF
.	TRBV2	TRBD1	TRBJ2-1	TGTGCCAGCAGAAAGACAGGGACGGCGTCCTACAATGAGCAGTTCTTC	CASRKTGTASYNEQFF
.	TRBV3-1/TRBV3-2	TRBD2	TRBJ2-1	TGTGCCAGCAGCCAAGTCCGACCGGGAGGACAGTTCTTC	CASSQVRPGGQFF
.	TRBV6-5	.	TRBJ2-3	TGTGCCAGCAGGGGGACTAGCACAGATACGCAGTATTTT	CASRGTSTDTQYF
few	TRBV4-1	.	TRBJ2-5	TGCGCCAGCAGCCAAGACAGGGCTGGATGGACCCAGTACTTC	CASSQDRAGWTQYF
.	TRBV20-1	.	TRBJ1-1	TGCAGTGCTAGTCCGGGGAACACTGAAGCTTTCTTT	CSASPGNTEAFF
once	TRBV7-9	.	TRBJ1-2	TGTGCCAGCAGCTTAGACACCTCGGGAGGCTACACCTTC	CASSLDTSGGYTF
.	TRBV18	.	TRBJ2-3	TGTGCCAGCTCAGGCGGGACCGCGACAGATACGCAGTATTTT	CASSGGTATDTQYF
.	TRBV7-2	TRBD1	TRBJ1-2	TGTGCCAGCAGCATGACAGGGGGAGGCTACACCTTC	CASSMTGGGYTF
.	TRBV10-3	TRBD1	TRBJ1-4	TGTGCCACCACGGACAGGGACGGCGAAAAACTGTTTTTT	CATTDRDGEKLFF
.	TRBV3-1/TRBV3-2	.	TRBJ1-6	TGTGCCAGCAGCCAAGGACAGTCATATTCACCCCTCCACTTT	CASSQGQSYSPLHF
.	TRBV5-4	TRBD1	TRBJ1-6	TGTGCCAGCAGAGCAGGGACAGGGTATAATTCACCCCTCCACTTT	CASRAGTGYNSPLHF
.	TRBV10-2	TRBD1	TRBJ2-7	TGCGCCAGCAGCCTGGGACAGGGAATTACCTACGAGCAGTACTTC	CASSLGQGITYEQYF
.	TRBV6-2/TRBV6-3	TRBD2	TRBJ2-7	TGTGCCAGCAGCTCGAATAAACCTGGGACTAGCGCCAGCTACGAGCAGTACTTC	CASSSNKPGTSASYEQYF
.	TRBV9	.	TRBJ1-2	TGTGCCAGCAGCGTTTCAGGGGACTATGGCTACACCTTC	CASSVSGDYGYTF
.	TRBV7-9	TRBD2	TRBJ2-2	TGTGCCAGCAACCAGCCGCCGGGACTAGCCCCGGGGGAGCTGTTTTTT	CASNQPPGLAPGELFF
.	TRBV4-3	.	TRBJ2-2	TGCGCCAGCAGCCAAGTGTTGGCGGCGAACACCGGGGAGCTGTTTTTT	CASSQVLAANTGELFF